The 4 T cell receptor beta chains reported below all come from one sample, sequenced in a study of cytomegalovirus exposure and HLA in healthy donors (TCRdb year 2017). Receptors were amplified or captured by the immunoSEQ multiplex PCR assay. For the multiplex PCR, a mixture combining 60 forward primers for TCR Vbeta segments and 13 reverse primers for TCR Jbeta segments was used. TCRdb's version of the immuneACCESS table is confined to in-frame rearrangements and falls short of the full clone set. An unresolved V gene accounts for under half of the shortfall where checked; the remainder is of unknown origin. The sample data list about 110,000 clones, and roughly 82% of these were observed just once. Of the sample, about 1.6% falls within the top ten clones. Sequencing was performed on PBMCs. The receptors stem from a man aged 50 to 59 in good health and CMV-seronegative.

This chain links TRBV11-2 with TRBJ2-1; D uncertain. From germline, CDR1 is SGHAT and CDR2 FQNNGV. The CDR3 length is 13 residues. Trimming removed 0 bases at V and 5 bases at J, with 5 bases between. CDR3 coding DNA: TGTGCCAGCAGCTTAGATCTCCACAATGAGCAGTTCTTC. Translating gives CASSLDLHNEQFF.

As DNA, the CDR3 is TGTGCCAGCGCAAAACAGGGGACGGAGGAAAAACTGTTTTTT. The encoded protein is CASAKQGTEEKLFF. The chain combines TRBV28 with TRBJ1-4; 7 bases align to TRBD1. With V trimmed by 8 bases and J by 8 bases, 11 bases remained unmatched. CDR1 and CDR2 from the germline V gene are MDHEN and SYDVKM. CDR3 length equals 14 residues.

V gene TRBV7-8 combines with J gene TRBJ1-2; 12 bases map to TRBD1. The ends lost 5 bases at V and 3 bases at J; junction bases unmatched: 1. CDR1 is SGHVS and CDR2 is FQNEAQ in the germline V gene. The CDR3 loop spans 14 amino acids. The CDR3 protein is CASSRDRGHYGYTF. The CDR3 DNA is TGTGCCAGCAGCCGGGACAGGGGGCACTATGGCTACACCTTC.

V usage is TRBV7-2 and J usage is TRBJ2-2; possibly TRBD2 for D (7 bases). The CDR3 totals 17 residues. Trimming took 4 bases from V and 1 from J, leaving 16 bases between them. Germline V gene lookup returns CDR1 SGHTA and CDR2 FQGNSA. CDR3 nucleotides: TGTGCCAGCAGCTCCCCCGGGGGGCGGGGGAACACCGGGGAGCTGTTTTTT. It translates to CASSSPGGRGNTGELFF.